The 21 T cell receptor beta chains in this list originate from one sample, sequenced in a study of cytomegalovirus exposure and HLA in healthy donors. Amplification used 60 Vbeta primers and 13 Jbeta primers. Only in-frame clones appear in the TCRdb table, and some are missing; sequencing was by immunoSEQ multiplex PCR. Of 90,000 or so clones in the sample, about three quarters were seen once. The sequenced material came from PBMCs. All receptors derive from a boy aged 10-17 years in good health and CMV-seronegative.

The V and J genes are TRBV5-1 and TRBJ2-7; D is uncertain. Per the germline V gene, CDR1 is SGHRS and CDR2 is YFSETQ. Between the trimmed V and J ends, which lost 5 bases and 4 bases, there was a span of 13 bases. There are 13 residues in the CDR3. The CDR3 loop is CASSSLETYEQYF. In DNA form, the CDR3 reads TGCGCCAGCAGTTCACTTGAGACTTACGAGCAGTACTTC.

The chain couples TRBV21-1 to TRBJ2-7; the table's D gene call, TRBD2, was not cross checked with the DNA. TRBV21-1 is marked as a pseudogene. The CDR3 is 16 amino acids. The CDR3: CASSKEEGGAFYEQYF. The CDR3 nucleotides are TGTGCCAGCAGCAAAGAAGAAGGGGGGGCTTTCTACGAGCAGTACTTC.

This clone has only a few counts. The chain employs TRBV12-5 and TRBJ1-5; no clear D gene. Germline V lookup: CDR1 LGHNT, CDR2 FRNRAP. The CDR3 is 16 residues long. Trimming took 2 bases from V and 0 from J, leaving 11 bases between them. CDR3 region: CASGLFRSYSNQPQHF. The DNA for the CDR3 is TGTGCTAGTGGTTTGTTCCGGAGTTATAGCAATCAGCCCCAGCATTTT.

V gene TRBV6-5 combines with J gene TRBJ1-5; 8 nucleotides align to TRBD1. From germline, CDR1 is MNHEY and CDR2 SVGAGI. The V segment lost 0 bases and the J segment 7 bases; nucleotides outside the gene matches: 2. CDR3 size: 14 residues. In nucleotides, the CDR3 is TGTGCCAGCAGTTACTCGACAGGGGAACAGCCCCAGCATTTT. This codes for CASSYSTGEQPQHF.

This clone was seen a handful of times. The CDR3 reads CASSGRGYGYTF. The CDR3 DNA is TGTGCCAGCAGCGGTCGCGGGTATGGCTACACCTTC. The chain links TRBV9 to TRBJ1-2; D call uncertain. The V and J ends lost 3 bases and 5 bases respectively, with 8 bases between them. The CDR3 is made up of 12 amino acids. Germline lookup yields CDR1 SGDLS and CDR2 YYNGEE.

The rearrangement links TRBV15 to TRBJ2-7, with 7 bases fitting TRBD1. V was clipped by 2 bases and J by 6 bases; unmatched bases: 13. CDR1 is LNHNV and CDR2 is YYDKDF in the germline V gene (reference sequence). The CDR3 totals 16 residues. CDR3 bases: TGTGCCACCAGCAGACGATTCCCGGGACAGAAAGGCGAGCAGTACTTC. Encoded protein: CATSRRFPGQKGEQYF.

V usage is TRBV6-5 and J usage is TRBJ1-3; 8 bases align to TRBD1. The trim removed 6 bases at V and 6 bases at J, leaving 7 bases unmatched. Germline assignment: CDR1 MNHEY and CDR2 SVGAGI. This CDR3 has 14 amino acids. CDR3 coding DNA: TGTGCCAGCAGCACTGGACAGGGTCCAAACACCATATATTTT. Amino acid sequence: CASSTGQGPNTIYF.

The V call is TRBV4-1, the J call TRBJ2-1, with 11 bases fitting TRBD2. Germline values: CDR1 MGHRA, CDR2 YSYEKL. The CDR3 runs to 15 residues. Germline trimming cut 4 bases from V and 5 bases from J; bases unmatched to any gene: 4. The CDR3 here is CASSPPTSGDNEQFF. The CDR3 coding sequence is TGCGCCAGCAGCCCACCGACTAGCGGGGACAATGAGCAGTTCTTC.

This CDR3 reads CASSEQGAGSPLHF. DNA for the CDR3: TGTGCCAGCAGTGAACAGGGGGCTGGCTCACCCCTCCACTTT. The chain joins TRBV6-5 to TRBJ1-6, with 9 bases matching TRBD1. The CDR3 sequence is 14 residues long. CDR1 and CDR2 from the germline V gene are MNHEY and SVGAGI. V was pared by 5 bases and J by 10 bases, with 6 bases of the junction left unmatched.

The V and J genes are TRBV7-9 and TRBJ1-1, with D possibly TRBD1 on 6 matching bases. The V end was cut by 4 bases, the J end by 1 base, with 16 bases between. This CDR3 has 16 residues. Looked up from germline, CDR1 is SEHNR and CDR2 is FQNEAQ (reference sequence). The CDR3 reads CASSSSPGHQNTEAFF. The CDR3 DNA reads as TGTGCCAGCAGCTCGTCCCCGGGACACCAGAACACTGAAGCTTTCTTT.

The chain links TRBV9 to TRBJ1-1; D is unresolved. The CDR3 spans 13 residues. CDR1 is SGDLS, CDR2 YYNGEE, per germline. With 6 bases removed from V and 3 bases from J, the gap between germline ends came to 12 bases. CDR3 loop: CASKGVLDTEAFF. CDR3 DNA: TGTGCCAGCAAGGGAGTCCTCGACACTGAAGCTTTCTTT.

This sequence joins TRBV4-3 and TRBJ1-2, with 7 bases lining up with TRBD1. V lost 0 bases, J lost 3 bases, and 7 bases stayed unmatched. This CDR3 spans 16 amino acids. Germline values: CDR1 LGHNA, CDR2 YSLEER. As DNA, the CDR3 is TGCGCCAGCAGCCAAGATCGGACAGGTCGGGACTATGGCTACACCTTC. Translation gives CASSQDRTGRDYGYTF.

The rearrangement uses TRBV29-1 and TRBJ1-2, with TRBD1 matching over 8 bases. Germline CDR1 SQVTM, CDR2 ANQGSEA. V lost 0 bases, J lost 4 bases, and 7 bases stayed unmatched. The CDR3 is 15 amino acids. In DNA form, the CDR3 reads TGCAGCGTTGAAGATCGGCAGGGGGCAATCTATGGCTACACCTTC. Translating gives CSVEDRQGAIYGYTF.

This clone was picked up a small number of times. The chain links TRBV21-1 to TRBJ2-3; the D call in the table, TRBD2, was not verified against the DNA. TRBV21-1 is a known pseudogene. The CDR3 length is 16 residues. The CDR3 nucleotides are TGTGCCAGCAGCACCTCTAACAGCGGATACACAGATACGCAGTATTTT. Translating gives CASSTSNSGYTDTQYF.

The rearrangement joins TRBV27 to TRBJ1-2, with a tentative D call TRBD1 (6 bases). Trimming pared 3 bases from V and 2 bases from J, leaving 13 bases between. The germline V gene has CDR1 MNHEY and CDR2 SMNVEV (reference sequence). This CDR3 is 15 amino acids long. The CDR3 sequence is CASSFREGVNYGYTF. DNA of the CDR3: TGTGCCAGCAGTTTCCGGGAGGGGGTAAACTATGGCTACACCTTC.

This chain links TRBV6-5 with TRBJ1-1; D not certain. CDR3 length: 11 amino acids. Trimming took 7 bases from V and 9 from J, leaving 12 bases between them. CDR1 is MNHEY, CDR2 SVGAGI, per germline. CDR3 in amino acids: CASTSGQKAFF. CDR3 coding DNA: TGTGCCAGCACCTCTGGGCAGAAAGCTTTCTTT.

In DNA form, the CDR3 reads TGTGCCAGCAGCTTCTCGTCTAAAACAGATACGCAGTATTTT. It is translated as CASSFSSKTDTQYF. This rearrangement joins TRBV7-9 to TRBJ2-3; D is unclear. The CDR3 loop spans 14 amino acids. Between the trimmed V and J ends, which lost 3 bases and 3 bases, there was a span of 10 bases. Germline CDR1 is SEHNR and CDR2 is FQNEAQ (reference sequence).

V usage is TRBV5-1 and J usage is TRBJ1-1; D gene uncertain. The CDR3 spans 14 residues. Germline V gene data show CDR1 as SGHRS and CDR2 as YFSETQ. Trimming pared 2 bases from V and 1 base from J, leaving 9 bases between. CDR3 nucleotide sequence: TGCGCCAGCAGCTTTCGGCCTAGGAACACTGAAGCTTTCTTT. Its translation: CASSFRPRNTEAFF. Full variable domain (remainder filled in from reference TRBV5-1 and TRBJ1-1): KAGVTQTPRYLIKTRGQQVTLSCSPISGHRSVSWYQQTPGQGLQFLFEYFSETQRNKGNFPGRFSGRQFSNSRSEMNVSTLELGDSALYLCASSFRPRNTEAFFGQGTRLTVV.

The J gene is TRBJ2-3, the V gene TRBV7-9, with 9 bases that match TRBD2. Trimming cost V 5 bases and J 8 bases; bases outside gene matches: 14. Germline V gives CDR1 SEHNR, CDR2 FQNEAQ (reference sequence). The CDR3 extends over 16 amino acids. The CDR3 coding sequence is TGTGCCAGCAGCCCCGGGGTAGCGGGGGTTTCGCCTACGCAGTATTTT. Amino acid sequence: CASSPGVAGVSPTQYF.

The gene calls are TRBV11-3 and TRBJ2-1, with 12 bases identical to TRBD2. V lost 5 bases and J lost 4; bases outside the gene matches: 6. The germline CDR1 and CDR2 sequences are SGHNT and YENEEA. The CDR3 spans 16 residues. CDR3 region: CASSLRTSGDYNEQFF. The CDR3 coding sequence is TGTGCCAGCAGCCTACGGACTAGCGGGGATTACAATGAGCAGTTCTTC.

This clone was detected only a few times. This rearrangement joins TRBV9 to TRBJ1-2; unclear D gene. The length of the CDR3 is 15 residues. V was pared by 3 bases and J by 7 bases, with 19 bases between. CDR1 and CDR2 (germline): SGDLS, YYNGEE. As DNA, the CDR3 is TGTGCCAGCAGCGGTACTCAGGAAAAACCTTTTGGCTACACCTTC. Translated: CASSGTQEKPFGYTF.